This T cell receptor (beta chain) came from a study of blood T cell repertoires in COVID-19. Only one count was recorded for this clone. Using immunoSEQ multiplex PCR, the repertoire was profiled, and TCRdb retains in-frame clones only, with some absent. The repertoire holds about 160,000 clones, with about 93% as singletons. Germline trimming cut 7 bases from V and 0 bases from J; bases unmatched to any gene: 8. Per the germline V gene, CDR1 is LNHNV and CDR2 is YYDKDF (reference sequence). CDR3 length equals 16 residues. This receptor was obtained from a woman in her forties or fifties with acute or convalescent COVID-19. Sample: peripheral blood. This sequence joins TRBV15 and TRBJ2-7; 11 positions match TRBD2. CDR3 sequence: CATTQVSGGDSYEQYF. The CDR3 nucleotides read TGTGCCACCACCCAGGTTAGCGGGGGGGACTCCTACGAGCAGTACTTC.